The T cell receptor beta chain under discussion was sequenced for a study of cytomegalovirus exposure and HLA in healthy donors. Primers: 60 Vbeta forward and 13 Jbeta reverse. This table comes from immunoSEQ multiplex PCR, and its TCRdb copy is limited to in-frame clones, with some not included. The repertoire consists of approximately 100,000 clones, with 79% occurring once and the leading ten covering 4.1%. The J segment lost 6 bases and the V segment lost 3 bases, leaving 1 base of the junction unmatched. Germline loops: CDR1 KGHSH, CDR2 LQKENI. This CDR3 has 12 amino acids. V and J are TRBV18 and TRBJ1-1; 7 bases agree with TRBD1. The source of this sequence is a female donor in good health and CMV-seropositive. The specimen was PBMCs. This chain's CDR3 is CASSPGTAEAFF. For the CDR3, the DNA is TGTGCCAGCTCACCCGGGACAGCTGAAGCTTTCTTT.